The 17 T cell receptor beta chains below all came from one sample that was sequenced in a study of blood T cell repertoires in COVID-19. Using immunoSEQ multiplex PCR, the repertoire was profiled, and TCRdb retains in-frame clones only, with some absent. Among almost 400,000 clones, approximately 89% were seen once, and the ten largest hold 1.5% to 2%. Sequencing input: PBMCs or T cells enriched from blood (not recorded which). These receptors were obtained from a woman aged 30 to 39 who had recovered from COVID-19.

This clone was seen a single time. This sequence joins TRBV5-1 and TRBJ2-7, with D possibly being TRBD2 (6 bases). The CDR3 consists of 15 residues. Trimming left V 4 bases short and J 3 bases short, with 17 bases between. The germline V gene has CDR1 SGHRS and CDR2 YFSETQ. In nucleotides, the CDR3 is TGCGCCAGCAGCCCTGGGGGGAATGATCTCTACGAGCAGTACTTC. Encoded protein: CASSPGGNDLYEQYF.

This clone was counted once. The CDR3 DNA sequence: TGTGCCATCAGGGCGACTGAAGTCTATGGCTACACCTTC. Residues: CAIRATEVYGYTF. This chain links TRBV10-3 with TRBJ1-2; D unresolved. There are 13 residues in the CDR3. Germline values: CDR1 ENHRY, CDR2 SYGVKD. V was trimmed by 6 bases and J by 4 bases, leaving 12 bases between them.

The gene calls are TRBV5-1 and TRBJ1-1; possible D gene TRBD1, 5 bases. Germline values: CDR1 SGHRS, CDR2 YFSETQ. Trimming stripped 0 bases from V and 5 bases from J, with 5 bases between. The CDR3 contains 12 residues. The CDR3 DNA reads TGCGCCAGCAGCTTGGGACAGACTGAAGCTTTCTTT. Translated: CASSLGQTEAFF.

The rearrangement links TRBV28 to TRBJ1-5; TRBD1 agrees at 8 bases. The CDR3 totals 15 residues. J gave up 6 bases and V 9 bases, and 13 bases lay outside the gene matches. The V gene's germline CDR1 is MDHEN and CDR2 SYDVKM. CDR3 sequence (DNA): TGTGCCAGTTCTCCCGGACAGGGAGTCAGTCAGCCCCAGCATTTT. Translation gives CASSPGQGVSQPQHF.

The CDR3 loop reads CASSVAAGVSGANVLTF. The DNA of the CDR3 is TGTGCCAGCAGCGTAGCGGCAGGGGTATCTGGGGCCAACGTCCTGACTTTC. The chain recombines TRBV9 with TRBJ2-6; the D gene is possibly TRBD1 (6 bases). Germline-derived CDR1 and CDR2 are SGDLS and YYNGEE. The ends were cut back, 0 bases at V and 1 base at J, with 11 bases in the middle. The CDR3 totals 17 residues.

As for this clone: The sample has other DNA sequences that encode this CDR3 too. CDR3 DNA: TGTGCCAGCAGCGTGGGACAGGGTGGGGAAAAACTGTTTTTT. This encodes CASSVGQGGEKLFF. This chain links TRBV9 with TRBJ1-4, with TRBD1 matching over 9 bases. J lost 8 bases, V lost 2 bases, and 4 bases had no gene match. The germline CDR1 and CDR2 sequences are SGDLS and YYNGEE. The CDR3 is 14 amino acids.

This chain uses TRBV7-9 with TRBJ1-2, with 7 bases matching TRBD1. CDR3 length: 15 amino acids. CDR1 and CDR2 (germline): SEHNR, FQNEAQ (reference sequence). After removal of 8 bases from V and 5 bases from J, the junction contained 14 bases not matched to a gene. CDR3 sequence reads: CASGPQQGIGYGYTF. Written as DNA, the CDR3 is TGTGCCAGCGGACCACAACAGGGGATTGGGTATGGCTACACCTTC.

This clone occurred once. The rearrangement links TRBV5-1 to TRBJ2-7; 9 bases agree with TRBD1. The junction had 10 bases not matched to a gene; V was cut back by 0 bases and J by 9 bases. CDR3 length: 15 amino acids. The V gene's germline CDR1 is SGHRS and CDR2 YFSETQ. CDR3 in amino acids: CASSLAEGQGKMQYF. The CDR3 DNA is TGCGCCAGCAGCTTGGCCGAGGGACAGGGAAAAATGCAGTACTTC. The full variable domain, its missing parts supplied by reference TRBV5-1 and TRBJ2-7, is KAGVTQTPRYLIKTRGQQVTLSCSPISGHRSVSWYQQTPGQGLQFLFEYFSETQRNKGNFPGRFSGRQFSNSRSEMNVSTLELGDSALYLCASSLAEGQGKMQYFGPGTRLTVT.

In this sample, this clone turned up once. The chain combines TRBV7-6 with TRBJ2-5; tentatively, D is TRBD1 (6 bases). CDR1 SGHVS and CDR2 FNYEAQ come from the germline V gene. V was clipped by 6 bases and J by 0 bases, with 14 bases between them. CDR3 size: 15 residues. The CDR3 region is CASRDLTGYQETQYF. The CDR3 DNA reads TGTGCCAGCAGAGACCTAACAGGGTACCAAGAGACCCAGTACTTC.

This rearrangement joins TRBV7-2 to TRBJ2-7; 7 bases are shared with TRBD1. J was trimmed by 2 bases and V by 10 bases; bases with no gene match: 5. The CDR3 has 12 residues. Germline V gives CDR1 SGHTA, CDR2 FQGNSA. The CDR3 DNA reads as TGTGCCACACGACAGGGACCCTACGAGCAGTACTTC. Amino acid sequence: CATRQGPYEQYF.

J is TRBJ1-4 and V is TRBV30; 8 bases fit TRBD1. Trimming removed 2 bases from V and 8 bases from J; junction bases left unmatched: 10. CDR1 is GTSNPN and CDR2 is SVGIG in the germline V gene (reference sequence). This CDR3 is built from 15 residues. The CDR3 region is CAWSTGQGAREKLFF. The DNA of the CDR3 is TGTGCCTGGAGTACGGGTCAGGGGGCTCGAGAAAAACTGTTTTTT.

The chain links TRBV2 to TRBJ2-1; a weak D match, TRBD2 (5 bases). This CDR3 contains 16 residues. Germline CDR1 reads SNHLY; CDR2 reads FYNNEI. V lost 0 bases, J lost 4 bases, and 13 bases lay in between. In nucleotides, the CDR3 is TGTGCCAGCAGTGAAGCACGGAGCGGATATTACAATGAGCAGTTCTTC. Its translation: CASSEARSGYYNEQFF.

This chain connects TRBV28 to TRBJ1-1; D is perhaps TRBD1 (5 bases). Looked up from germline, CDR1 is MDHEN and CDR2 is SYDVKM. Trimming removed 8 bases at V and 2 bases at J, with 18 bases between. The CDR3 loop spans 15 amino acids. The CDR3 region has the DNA TGTGCCAGCCTACTCTCGGGGGGGGTAAACACTGAAGCTTTCTTT. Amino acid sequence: CASLLSGGVNTEAFF.

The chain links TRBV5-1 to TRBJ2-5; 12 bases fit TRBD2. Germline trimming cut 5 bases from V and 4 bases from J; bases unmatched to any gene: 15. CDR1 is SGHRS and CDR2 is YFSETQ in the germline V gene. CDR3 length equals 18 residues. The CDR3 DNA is TGCGCCAGCAGTCCGAGACTAGCGGGAGTACGGGTGGGAGAGACCCAGTACTTC. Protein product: CASSPRLAGVRVGETQYF. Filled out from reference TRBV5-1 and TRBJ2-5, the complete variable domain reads KAGVTQTPRYLIKTRGQQVTLSCSPISGHRSVSWYQQTPGQGLQFLFEYFSETQRNKGNFPGRFSGRQFSNSRSEMNVSTLELGDSALYLCASSPRLAGVRVGETQYFGPGTRLLVL.

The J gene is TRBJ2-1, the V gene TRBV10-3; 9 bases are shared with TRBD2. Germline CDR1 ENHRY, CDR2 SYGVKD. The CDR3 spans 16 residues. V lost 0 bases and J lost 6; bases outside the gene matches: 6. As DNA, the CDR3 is TGTGCCATCAGTGAGTCTCTCGCGGGGGGGAGCAATGAGCAGTTCTTC. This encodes CAISESLAGGSNEQFF.

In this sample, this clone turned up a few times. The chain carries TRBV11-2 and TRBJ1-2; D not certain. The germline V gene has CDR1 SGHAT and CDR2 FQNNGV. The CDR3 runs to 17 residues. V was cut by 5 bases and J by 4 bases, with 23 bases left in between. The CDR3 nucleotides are TGTGCCAGCAGCCTAAGTTTGGGCTCAGGCGCAGCCTATGGCTACACCTTC. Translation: CASSLSLGSGAAYGYTF.

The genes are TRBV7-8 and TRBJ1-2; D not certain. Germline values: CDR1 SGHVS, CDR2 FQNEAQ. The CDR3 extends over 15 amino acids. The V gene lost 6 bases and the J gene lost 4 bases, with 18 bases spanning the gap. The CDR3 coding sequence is TGTGCCAGCAGTCAAGAATCCGGGAGGATCTATGGCTACACCTTC. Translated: CASSQESGRIYGYTF.